The 19 T cell receptor beta chains below all came from one sample that was sequenced in a study of T-cell memory formation after mild COVID-19. TCRdb independently ran MiXCR on the 5' RACE reads; one entry per CDR3 protein. This sample yields more than 85,000 distinct CDR3 sequences, of which more than 9.5% are seen a single time; more than 35% belongs to the top ten. Material for sequencing was PBMCs or a T cell subset sorted from them (not recorded which). These receptors all stem from a man aged 18 to 29 who had mild COVID-19 (a few samples of this study predate the infection). Cell type and time point are not known.

This clonotype came up a few times. CDR3 DNA sequence: TGCGCCAGCAGCCAAGTAGGGGGTATCACTGAAGCTTTCTTT. Protein product: CASSQVGGITEAFF. J is TRBJ1-1 and V is TRBV4-1, with D perhaps matching TRBD1 (6 bases). Germline V gene data show CDR1 as MGHRA and CDR2 as YSYEKL. The V and J ends lost 1 base and 4 bases respectively, with 10 bases between them. This CDR3 has 14 residues.

This chain uses TRBV7-8 with TRBJ1-1; D perhaps matches TRBD1 (5 bases). CDR1 SGHVS and CDR2 FQNEAQ come from the germline V gene. The CDR3 loop spans 15 amino acids. V dropped 6 bases and J dropped 1 base, with 15 bases sitting between them. CDR3 in amino acids: CASSPGTRGNTEAFF. In nucleotides, the CDR3 is TGTGCCAGCAGTCCAGGGACCCGGGGGAACACTGAAGCTTTCTTT.

The chain couples TRBV6-5 to TRBJ2-7; 7 bases align to TRBD1. The J segment lost 6 bases and the V segment lost 2 bases, leaving 7 bases of the junction unmatched. This CDR3 is built from 14 residues. Germline V CDR1 and CDR2: MNHEY, SVGAGI. The CDR3 sequence: CASSYNRGQVEQYF. CDR3 sequence (DNA): TGTGCCAGCAGTTACAATAGGGGGCAAGTCGAGCAGTACTTC.

The V and J genes are TRBV28 and TRBJ2-7, with unresolved D. With 3 bases removed from V and 4 bases from J, the gap between germline ends came to 10 bases. CDR1 and CDR2 (germline): MDHEN, SYDVKM. The CDR3 runs to 13 residues. This CDR3 reads CASSFFERYEQYF. CDR3 in DNA: TGTGCCAGCAGTTTCTTCGAGAGGTACGAGCAGTACTTC.

This chain connects TRBV5-1 to TRBJ2-7, with D maybe TRBD1 (5 bases). V was trimmed by 3 bases and J by 3 bases, leaving 10 bases between them. Germline V CDR1 and CDR2: SGHRS, YFSETQ. The CDR3 has 13 amino acids. The CDR3 DNA reads TGCGCCAGCAGCTGGACAACAGGCTACGAGCAGTACGTC. This encodes CASSWTTGYEQYV.

This clonotype was observed a few times. The chain is built from TRBV6-5 and TRBJ1-2; D may be TRBD1 (5 bases). Trimming cost V 7 bases and J 8 bases, with 14 bases left between them. This CDR3 has 12 amino acids. CDR1 and CDR2 (germline): MNHEY, SVGAGI. The CDR3 sequence is CASTQGGFGYTF. The CDR3 region has the DNA TGTGCCAGCACCCAGGGAGGGTTCGGCTACACCTTC.

This clonotype has ten or more counts. V usage is TRBV7-9 and J usage is TRBJ2-1; possible D gene TRBD1, 6 bases. CDR1 and CDR2 from the germline V gene are SEHNR and FQNEAQ (reference sequence). Trimming pared 4 bases from V and 3 bases from J, leaving 16 bases between. The length of the CDR3 is 16 residues. The CDR3 coding sequence is TGTGCCAGCAGCTCCGAACGGGACACCGACTACAATGAGCAGTTCTTC. As protein: CASSSERDTDYNEQFF.

This sequence joins TRBV12-3 or TRBV12-4 and TRBJ2-7; no clear D. The CDR3 is made up of 13 amino acids. Trimming removed 1 base from V and 3 bases from J, with 7 bases in between. In nucleotides, the CDR3 is TGTGCCAGCAGTTTAGGCAGGATCTACGAGCAGTACGTC. Translating gives CASSLGRIYEQYV.

V usage is TRBV12-3 or TRBV12-4 and J usage is TRBJ1-1; tentatively, D is TRBD1 (5 bases). The V and J ends lost 4 bases and 1 base respectively, with 13 bases between them. This CDR3 contains 15 residues. Here the CDR3 reads CASSYQGLGNTEAFF. In nucleotides, the CDR3 is TGTGCCAGCAGTTATCAGGGTTTAGGGAACACTGAAGCTTTCTTT.

This clonotype turned up a few times. V gene TRBV3-1 combines with J gene TRBJ2-3; tentatively, D is TRBD1 (7 bases). Trimming pared 0 bases from V and 2 bases from J, leaving 18 bases between. Per germline, CDR1 LGHDT and CDR2 YNNKEL (reference sequence). The CDR3 totals 18 residues. CDR3 residues: CASSQDRRGHRFTDTQYF. In DNA, the CDR3 is TGTGCCAGCAGCCAAGATCGGAGGGGGCACCGATTCACAGATACGCAGTATTTT.

J is TRBJ2-5 and V is TRBV7-2; no clear D gene. The V gene lost 3 bases and the J gene lost 7 bases, with 21 bases spanning the gap. This CDR3 comprises 16 residues. Germline CDR1 reads SGHTA; CDR2 reads FQGNSA. This CDR3 is CASSLDLFRVGGTQYF. CDR3 sequence (DNA): TGTGCCAGCAGCTTGGATCTTTTCCGAGTCGGTGGGACCCAGTACTTC.

The V gene is TRBV27, the J gene TRBJ2-5; possibly TRBD2 for D (5 bases). Germline CDR1 and CDR2: MNHEY and SMNVEV (reference sequence). This CDR3 is built from 13 residues. V shed 5 bases and J shed 4 bases, with 11 bases lying between them. The CDR3 region has the DNA TGTGCCAGCAGTGGCGAGGGTTTAGAGACCCAGTACTTC. It codes for CASSGEGLETQYF.

There are a few counts of this clonotype. The genes are TRBV6-5 and TRBJ1-1; no definite D call. Trimming removed 2 bases from V and 4 bases from J, with 8 bases in between. The CDR3 length is 13 residues. Germline V CDR1 and CDR2: MNHEY, SVGAGI. CDR3 bases: TGTGCCAGCAGTTACAGGGTGAGCACTGAAGCTTTCTTT. As protein: CASSYRVSTEAFF.

This clonotype turned up a few times. V gene TRBV7-2 combines with J gene TRBJ2-2; the D is unclear. This CDR3 contains 13 residues. Germline V gives CDR1 SGHTA, CDR2 FQGNSA. The V gene lost 5 bases and the J gene lost 6 bases, with 10 bases spanning the gap. As DNA, the CDR3 is TGTGCCAGCAGCGAAGGAAACTCCGGGGAGCTGTTTTTT. Its protein is CASSEGNSGELFF.

V and J are TRBV6-2 or TRBV6-3 and TRBJ1-5; tentative D call: TRBD1 (5 bases). The germline V gene has CDR1 MNHEY and CDR2 SVGEGT. Trimming removed 3 bases from V and 3 bases from J, with 15 bases in between. The CDR3 covers 16 residues. This CDR3 is CASSYSRQFFNQPQHF. CDR3 DNA sequence: TGTGCCAGCAGTTATTCCCGACAGTTCTTCAATCAGCCCCAGCATTTT.

The chain couples TRBV19 to TRBJ2-1; unclear D gene. Germline values: CDR1 LNHDA, CDR2 SQIVND (reference sequence). This CDR3 is built from 11 residues. V was shortened by 4 bases and J by 7 bases, with 5 bases between the two germline ends. The CDR3 DNA follows: TGTGCCAGTAGTAATCGGAATGAGCAGTTCTTC. Its translation: CASSNRNEQFF.

In its sample, this clonotype was seen a few times. The chain is built from TRBV5-1 and TRBJ2-1; either TRBD1 or TRBD2 may fit D (7 bases each). CDR1 and CDR2 (germline): SGHRS, YFSETQ. The CDR3 is 14 residues long. V lost 4 bases and J 9 bases, leaving 17 bases between the germline ends. The DNA for the CDR3 is TGCGCCAGCAGCCCCTACAGGGAGGGGGCTGAGCAGTTCTTC. Amino acids: CASSPYREGAEQFF.

The J gene is TRBJ1-1, the V gene TRBV4-1; D gene ambiguous. This CDR3 comprises 13 residues. Trimming pared 0 bases from V and 1 base from J, leaving 3 bases between. CDR1 is MGHRA, CDR2 YSYEKL, per germline. CDR3 sequence (DNA): TGCGCCAGCAGCCAAGAGCAGAACACTGAAGCTTTCTTT. The encoded protein is CASSQEQNTEAFF.

This chain joins TRBV5-5 and TRBJ2-7; 7 bases match TRBD1. Per germline, CDR1 SGHKS and CDR2 YYEKEE (reference sequence). The V segment lost 2 bases and the J segment 0 bases; nucleotides outside the gene matches: 5. The CDR3 extends over 15 amino acids. CDR3 amino acids: CASSFGQAASYEQYF. CDR3 bases: TGTGCCAGCAGCTTTGGACAGGCAGCCTCCTACGAGCAGTACTTC.